These 6 T cell receptor beta chains share one sample of origin, sequenced in a study of T cells in localized non-small cell lung cancer. Assay used: immunoSEQ multiplex PCR; TCRdb lists only in-frame clones, some missing. The sample lists about 28,000 clones, less than 95% occurring once. The specimen was peripheral blood, collected before any cancer treatment. These receptors were obtained from a woman aged 40-69 years with stage I lung adenocarcinoma.

The chain links TRBV4-3 to TRBJ2-3, with D perhaps matching TRBD2 (6 bases). The germline V and J ends were trimmed by 0 bases and 5 bases, with 12 bases remaining between them. Germline V gene data show CDR1 as LGHNA and CDR2 as YSLEER. CDR3 length equals 15 residues. Here the CDR3 reads CASSQEFTGEDTQYF. The CDR3 nucleotides are TGCGCCAGCAGCCAAGAGTTTACGGGGGAAGATACGCAGTATTTT.

The chain carries TRBV5-1 and TRBJ1-2; a weak D match, TRBD1 (5 bases). This CDR3 comprises 15 residues. V was clipped by 4 bases and J by 2 bases, with 15 bases between them. The germline CDR1 and CDR2 sequences are SGHRS and YFSETQ. The CDR3 bases are TGCGCCAGCAGCGGCGGGGACGGCACGAACTATGGCTACACCTTC. Protein product: CASSGGDGTNYGYTF.

In DNA form, the CDR3 reads TGTGCTAGTGGACGGGGAGACACCGGGGAGCTGTTTTTT. Amino acids: CASGRGDTGELFF. The J gene is TRBJ2-2, the V gene TRBV12-5, with a possible D match to TRBD2 (5 bases). Trimming cost V 6 bases and J 3 bases, with 8 bases left between them. The germline gives CDR1 LGHNT, CDR2 FRNRAP. CDR3 size: 13 residues.

V usage is TRBV9 and J usage is TRBJ1-1, with D unresolved. Germline V CDR1 and CDR2: SGDLS, YYNGEE. The CDR3 totals 13 residues. The ends were cut back, 4 bases at V and 0 bases at J, with 7 bases in the middle. The DNA of the CDR3 is TGTGCCAGCAGCTTTACGATGAACACTGAAGCTTTCTTT. Amino acid sequence: CASSFTMNTEAFF.

The CDR3 reads CASSKGIENEKLFF. CDR3 in DNA: TGTGCCAGCAGTAAGGGGATCGAGAATGAAAAACTGTTTTTT. The genes are TRBV25-1 and TRBJ1-4, with D maybe TRBD1 (5 bases). Germline V gene sequence: CDR1 MGHDK, CDR2 SYGVNS. V gave up 5 bases and J gave up 5 bases, with 12 bases separating them. The CDR3 extends over 14 amino acids.

The chain recombines TRBV18 with TRBJ1-2, with a tentative D call TRBD1 (5 bases). The CDR3 sequence is 13 residues long. CDR1 and CDR2 (germline): KGHSH, LQKENI. V was shortened by 6 bases and J by 5 bases, with 13 bases between the two germline ends. The CDR3 DNA follows: TGTGCCAGCTCTCCTGACAGCGTATATGGCTACACCTTC. It yields the protein CASSPDSVYGYTF.